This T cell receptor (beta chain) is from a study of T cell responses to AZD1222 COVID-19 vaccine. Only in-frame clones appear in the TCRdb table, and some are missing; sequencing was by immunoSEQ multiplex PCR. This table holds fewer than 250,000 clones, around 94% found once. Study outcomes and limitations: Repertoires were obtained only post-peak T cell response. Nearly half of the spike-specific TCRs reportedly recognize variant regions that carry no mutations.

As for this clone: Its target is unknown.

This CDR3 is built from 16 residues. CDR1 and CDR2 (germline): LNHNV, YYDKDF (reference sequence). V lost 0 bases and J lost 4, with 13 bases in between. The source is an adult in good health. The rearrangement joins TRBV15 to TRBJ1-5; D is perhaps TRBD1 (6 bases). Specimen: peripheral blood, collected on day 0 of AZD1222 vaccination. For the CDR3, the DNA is TGTGCCACCAGCAGAGACAGGGGTCTCAAGAATCAGCCCCAGCATTTT. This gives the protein CATSRDRGLKNQPQHF. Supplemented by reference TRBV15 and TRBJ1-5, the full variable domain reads DAMVIQNPRYQVTQFGKPVTLSCSQTLNHNVMYWYQQKSSQAPKLLFHYYDKDFNNEADTPDNFQSRRPNTSFCFLDIRSPGLGDTAMYLCATSRDRGLKNQPQHFGDGTRLSIL.